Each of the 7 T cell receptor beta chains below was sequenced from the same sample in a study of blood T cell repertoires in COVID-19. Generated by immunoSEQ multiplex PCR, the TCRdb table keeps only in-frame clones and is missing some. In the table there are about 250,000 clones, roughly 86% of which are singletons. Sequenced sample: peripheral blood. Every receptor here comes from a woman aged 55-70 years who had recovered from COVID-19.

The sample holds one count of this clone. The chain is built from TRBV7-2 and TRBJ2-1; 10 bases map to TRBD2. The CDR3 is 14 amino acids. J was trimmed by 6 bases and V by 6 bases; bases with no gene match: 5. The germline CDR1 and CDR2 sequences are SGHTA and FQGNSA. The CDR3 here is CASRKRGGPNEQFF. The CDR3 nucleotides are TGTGCCAGCAGGAAGCGGGGGGGCCCCAATGAGCAGTTCTTC.

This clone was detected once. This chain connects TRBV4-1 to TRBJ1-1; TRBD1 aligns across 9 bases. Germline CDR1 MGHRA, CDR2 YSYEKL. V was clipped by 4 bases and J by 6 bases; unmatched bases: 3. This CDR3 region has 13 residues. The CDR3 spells CASSRDREAEAFF. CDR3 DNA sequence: TGCGCCAGCAGCCGGGACAGGGAGGCTGAAGCTTTCTTT.

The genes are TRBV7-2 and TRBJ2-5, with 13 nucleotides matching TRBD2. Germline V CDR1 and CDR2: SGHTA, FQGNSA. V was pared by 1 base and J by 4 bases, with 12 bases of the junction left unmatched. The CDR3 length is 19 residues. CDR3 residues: CASSLGPPTSGGARETQYF. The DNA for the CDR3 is TGTGCCAGCAGCTTAGGCCCCCCTACTAGCGGGGGGGCAAGAGAGACCCAGTACTTC.

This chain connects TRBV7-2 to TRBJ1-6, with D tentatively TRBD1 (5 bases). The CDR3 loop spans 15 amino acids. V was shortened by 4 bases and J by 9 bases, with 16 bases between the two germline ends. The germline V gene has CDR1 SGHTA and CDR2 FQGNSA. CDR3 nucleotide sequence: TGTGCCAGCAGCTCCATCGGGGGGGTAACTTCACCCCTCCACTTT. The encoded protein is CASSSIGGVTSPLHF.

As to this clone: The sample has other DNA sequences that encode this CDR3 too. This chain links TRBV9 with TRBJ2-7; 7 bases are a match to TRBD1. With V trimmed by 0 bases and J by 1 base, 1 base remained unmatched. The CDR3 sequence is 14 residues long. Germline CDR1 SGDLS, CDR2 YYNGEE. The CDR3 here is CASSVEQGSYEQYF. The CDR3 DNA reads TGTGCCAGCAGCGTAGAACAGGGGTCCTACGAGCAGTACTTC.

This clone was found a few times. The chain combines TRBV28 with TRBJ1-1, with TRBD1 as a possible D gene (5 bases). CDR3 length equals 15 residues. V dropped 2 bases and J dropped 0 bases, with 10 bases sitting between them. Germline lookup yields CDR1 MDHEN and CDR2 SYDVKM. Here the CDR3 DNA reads TGTGCCAGCAGTTTACCATCAGGGATGAACACTGAAGCTTTCTTT. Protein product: CASSLPSGMNTEAFF. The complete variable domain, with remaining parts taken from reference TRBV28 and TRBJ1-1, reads DVKVTQSSRYLVKRTGEKVFLECVQDMDHENMFWYRQDPGLGLRLIYFSYDVKMKEKGDIPEGYSVSREKKERFSLILESASTNQTSMYLCASSLPSGMNTEAFFGQGTRLTVV.

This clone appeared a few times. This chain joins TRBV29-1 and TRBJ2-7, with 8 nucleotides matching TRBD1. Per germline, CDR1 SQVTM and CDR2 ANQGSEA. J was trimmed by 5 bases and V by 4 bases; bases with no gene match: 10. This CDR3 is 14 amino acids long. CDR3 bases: TGCAGCGTTGTATCGGACAGGGTTGGGAACGAGCAGTACTTC. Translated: CSVVSDRVGNEQYF.